Each of the 2 T cell receptor beta chains below was sequenced from the same sample in a study of blood T cell repertoires in COVID-19. Produced via immunoSEQ multiplex PCR; TCRdb's table is partial and in-frame only. The data hold about 94,000 clones, with 87% observed a single time. Sequenced material: peripheral blood. These receptors were collected from a woman of 80 years or more with acute or convalescent COVID-19.

V usage is TRBV15 and J usage is TRBJ1-1, with D perhaps TRBD1 (5 bases). Trimming shortened V by 1 base and J by 5 bases, and 11 bases separated the two germline ends. The germline gives CDR1 LNHNV, CDR2 YYDKDF (reference sequence). The CDR3 contains 14 residues. The CDR3 region is CATSRGGTRTEAFF. In DNA form, the CDR3 reads TGTGCCACCAGCAGAGGGGGGACTCGGACTGAAGCTTTCTTT.

This chain links TRBV5-1 with TRBJ1-1, with D hard to call. The CDR3 covers 14 residues. V lost 2 bases to trimming and J lost 3 bases, with 11 bases between them. Germline values: CDR1 SGHRS, CDR2 YFSETQ. CDR3 loop: CASSLRESDTEAFF. The CDR3 nucleotides are TGCGCCAGCAGCTTACGGGAGTCCGACACTGAAGCTTTCTTT.